This passage covers 18 T cell receptor beta chains from one sample sequenced in a study of T-cell memory formation after mild COVID-19. A single record per CDR3 protein comes from TCRdb applying MiXCR to the 5' RACE reads. Altogether approximately 270,000 distinct CDR3 sequences are present, about 16% being singletons, with the ten largest covering approximately 23%. Sequenced material: PBMCs or a T cell subset sorted from them (not recorded which). Every receptor here comes from a young man who had mild COVID-19 (a few samples of this study predate the infection). Cell type and time point are not known.

The V and J genes are TRBV19 and TRBJ2-1; D not resolved. The germline CDR1 and CDR2 sequences are LNHDA and SQIVND (reference sequence). Trimming removed 6 bases at V and 1 base at J, with 10 bases between. The CDR3 covers 14 residues. This CDR3 reads CASSPGRSYNEQFF. For the CDR3, the DNA is TGTGCCAGTAGCCCCGGAAGGTCCTACAATGAGCAGTTCTTC.

The V call is TRBV20-1, the J call TRBJ2-5, with 8 bases that match TRBD1. Germline CDR1 is DFQATT and CDR2 is SNEGSKA (reference sequence). The V segment lost 4 bases and the J segment 3 bases; nucleotides outside the gene matches: 4. The CDR3 covers 13 residues. Written as DNA, the CDR3 is TGCAGTGCTACCGACAGGGGCGAAGAGACCCAGTACTTC. This gives the protein CSATDRGEETQYF.

This clonotype was seen a handful of times. The chain joins TRBV24-1 to TRBJ2-3, with D hard to call. The CDR3 extends over 16 amino acids. Germline assignment: CDR1 KGHDR and CDR2 SFDVKD. With 3 bases removed from V and 2 bases from J, the gap between germline ends came to 14 bases. The CDR3 coding sequence is TGTGCCACCAGTGATCCCCCCGGATGGACCACAGATACGCAGTATTTT. It encodes CATSDPPGWTTDTQYF.

This clonotype has just a few counts. The chain carries TRBV5-1 and TRBJ1-1, with 8 bases matching TRBD1. CDR1 and CDR2 (germline): SGHRS, YFSETQ. Trimming at V came to 2 bases and at J to 6 bases, leaving 12 bases not matched to a gene. The CDR3 has 16 residues. The CDR3 DNA reads TGCGCCAGCAGCTTCAATTTCGGACAGGGAATTCCTGAAGCTTTCTTT. Amino acids: CASSFNFGQGIPEAFF.

The chain recombines TRBV20-1 with TRBJ2-5, with 7 bases lining up with TRBD1. The V segment lost 2 bases and the J segment 1 base; nucleotides outside the gene matches: 10. This CDR3 comprises 16 residues. The V gene's germline CDR1 is DFQATT and CDR2 SNEGSKA (reference sequence). The CDR3 sequence: CSARPTGTVLQETQYF. CDR3 nucleotides: TGCAGTGCTAGACCCACCGGGACAGTACTCCAAGAGACCCAGTACTTC.

This clonotype was counted between two and nine times. This rearrangement joins TRBV5-8 to TRBJ2-5, with unresolved D. This CDR3 has 13 residues. In germline, CDR1 is SGHTS, CDR2 YDEGEE. The V end lost 4 bases, the J end lost 3 bases, and 10 bases lay between the germline ends. CDR3 sequence reads: CASSTDRKETQYF. The CDR3 DNA sequence: TGTGCCAGCAGCACTGACCGAAAAGAGACCCAGTACTTC.

The chain joins TRBV24-1 to TRBJ2-3, with D perhaps TRBD1 (8 bases). CDR1 KGHDR and CDR2 SFDVKD come from the germline V gene. CDR3 length equals 15 residues. The germline V and J ends were trimmed by 3 bases and 7 bases, with 16 bases remaining between them. CDR3 sequence (DNA): TGTGCCACCAGTGATAACAGGGGGGGTGTGTATACGCAGTATTTT. Its translation is CATSDNRGGVYTQYF.

This clonotype was seen a few times. The V and J genes are TRBV2 and TRBJ2-7; tentatively, D is TRBD2 (7 bases). The V gene lost 4 bases and the J gene lost 3 bases, with 16 bases spanning the gap. CDR3 length equals 15 residues. Germline CDR1 is SNHLY and CDR2 is FYNNEI. Here the CDR3 reads CASSVRGGGLYEQYF. In DNA, the CDR3 is TGTGCCAGCAGTGTCCGCGGGGGCGGACTCTACGAGCAGTACTTC.

In this sample, this clonotype turned up many times. The chain combines TRBV7-2 with TRBJ2-5, with D perhaps TRBD1 or TRBD2 (6 bases each). The CDR3 has 12 residues. Germline CDR1 SGHTA, CDR2 FQGNSA. V lost 11 bases and J 5 bases, leaving 15 bases between the germline ends. Written as DNA, the CDR3 is TGTGCCTCAGAGGGGGGATGGGAGACCCAGTACTTC. It is translated as CASEGGWETQYF.

V usage is TRBV5-1 and J usage is TRBJ2-5; TRBD2 agrees at 8 bases. V gave up 0 bases and J gave up 4 bases; unmatched junction bases: 5. The CDR3 loop spans 15 amino acids. Germline CDR1 SGHRS, CDR2 YFSETQ. CDR3 DNA sequence: TGCGCCAGCAGCTTGGGCGTTGCGGGAGGAGAGACCCAGTACTTC. Encoded protein: CASSLGVAGGETQYF.

The table lists this clonotype with a few counts. The chain uses TRBV12-3 or TRBV12-4 and TRBJ2-7; no firm D call. V lost 3 bases and J 2 bases, leaving 5 bases between the germline ends. The CDR3 runs 12 residues. The CDR3 DNA reads as TGTGCCAGCAGTTTTAACCCCTACGAGCAGTACTTC. This gives the protein CASSFNPYEQYF.

This clonotype was observed a few times. This rearrangement joins TRBV7-2 to TRBJ2-1; D ambiguous. This CDR3 contains 15 residues. The germline gives CDR1 SGHTA, CDR2 FQGNSA. V lost 5 bases, J lost 0 bases, and 11 bases lay in between. For the CDR3, the DNA is TGTGCCAGCAGCCCCCCGACTGCCTCCTACAATGAGCAGTTCTTC. Its protein product is CASSPPTASYNEQFF.

The rearrangement links TRBV6-6 to TRBJ1-1, with TRBD1 as a possible D gene (5 bases). The CDR3 sequence is 13 residues long. Germline CDR1 and CDR2: MNHNY and SVGAGI (reference sequence). The germline V and J ends were trimmed by 8 bases and 1 base, with 11 bases remaining between them. This chain's CDR3 is CASHRGGNTEAFF. The CDR3 coding sequence is TGTGCCAGCCACCGGGGGGGGAACACTGAAGCTTTCTTT.

The rearrangement uses TRBV2 and TRBJ2-3; D perhaps matches TRBD1 (6 bases). V was shortened by 7 bases and J by 8 bases, with 19 bases between the two germline ends. In germline, CDR1 is SNHLY, CDR2 FYNNEI. The CDR3 is 14 residues long. The CDR3 sequence: CASTSGHEYVTQYF. The CDR3 coding sequence is TGTGCCAGCACCTCGGGACACGAGTACGTTACGCAGTATTTT.

V and J are TRBV5-1 and TRBJ1-2; unclear D gene. The germline CDR1 and CDR2 sequences are SGHRS and YFSETQ. CDR3 size: 13 residues. The V gene lost 1 base and the J gene lost 7 bases, with 11 bases spanning the gap. CDR3 protein: CASSLFLNTGYTF. The CDR3, as DNA: TGCGCCAGCAGCTTGTTTTTAAACACTGGCTACACCTTC.

This clonotype was seen many times. The genes are TRBV5-1 and TRBJ2-7, with D perhaps assigned TRBD1 or TRBD2 (6 bases each). V was shortened by 2 bases and J by 3 bases, with 15 bases between the two germline ends. The CDR3 is 15 residues long. Germline V gene data show CDR1 as SGHRS and CDR2 as YFSETQ. CDR3 residues: CASSLWGDIIYEQYF. CDR3 bases: TGCGCCAGCAGCTTATGGGGGGACATCATCTACGAGCAGTACTTC.

The chain employs TRBV7-2 and TRBJ1-5; TRBD1 agrees at 7 bases. Germline trimming cut 6 bases from V and 0 bases from J; bases unmatched to any gene: 20. Germline assignment: CDR1 SGHTA and CDR2 FQGNSA. This CDR3 region has 20 residues. CDR3 coding DNA: TGTGCCAGCAGGCCAAACCAACTCCGGGACAGCGATTATAGCAATCAGCCCCAGCATTTT. Its protein is CASRPNQLRDSDYSNQPQHF. The whole variable domain, remainder taken from reference TRBV7-2 and TRBJ1-5, is GAGVSQSPSNKVTEKGKDVELRCDPISGHTALYWYRQSLGQGLEFLIYFQGNSAPDKSGLPSDRFSAERTGGSVSTLTIQRTQQEDSAVYLCASRPNQLRDSDYSNQPQHFGDGTRLSIL.

V and J are TRBV6-5 and TRBJ1-2; D uncertain. The CDR3 covers 12 residues. Trimming pared 2 bases from V and 4 bases from J, leaving 5 bases between. Looked up from germline, CDR1 is MNHEY and CDR2 is SVGAGI. The CDR3 sequence is CASSYPGYGYTF. CDR3 in DNA: TGTGCCAGCAGTTACCCCGGCTATGGCTACACCTTC.